This T cell receptor (beta chain) stems from a study of CD8 T cell repertoires and HIV-1 epitope variants (dated by TCRdb to the early 2020s). Describing the broader study: In separate culture wells, T cells were stimulated with each of twenty-five peptides that represented autologous and known Gag and Nef epitope variants. Among the control conditions were a peptide pool of CMV, EBV and flu, the Ebola AY9 epitope serving as a negative control, and a well with no peptide. The epitopes tested were three Gag epitope families plus Nef HW9 and YT9. T cells were enriched with the EasySep Human T Cell Enrichment Kit and co-cultured with equal numbers of autologous T cell-negative cells as antigen-presenting cells. For 10 days the cultures were kept in IMDM with gentamicin, and on days 3 and 7 half of the media was changed with IL-2, IL-7 and IL-15 added. An aliquot of 1M T cells was set aside as an uncultured baseline condition, separate from the 80 or so T cell cultures. Running each culture condition in triplicate, except for one peptide done in duplicate, gave a total of roughly 76 T cell cultures. What the work shows at the level of the full study, not this receptor alone: Fewer than ten antigen-specific TCR beta clonotypes were identified, of which more than five appeared to be cross-reactive for autologous or known escape epitope variants. The Nef KF9 family was recognized by five clonotypes and the HW9 family by one, and no responses to the TAALDMSHF plasma variant were observed. The assay identified only TCR beta chains and indicated proliferation in response to antigen, without indicating T cell function or cytokine profile.

Via the germline V gene, CDR1 is SGDLS and CDR2 YYNGEE. The CDR3 holds 15 amino acids from the cysteine to the phenylalanine. The CDR3 DNA has 45 bases and is translated from base 1. V was cut back by 0 bases and J by 6 bases, leaving a gap of 14 bases between them. Sequencing of TCR beta CDR3 regions was done on the immunoSEQ platform at survey depth. The QIAamp DNA micro kit was used to extract genomic DNA from every cultured and uncultured CD8+ T cell population. On the study's bioinformatics: Samples with fewer than 5,000 productive reads were excluded, which removed about 7% of the roughly 80 HIV peptide-stimulated cultures. A MANAFEST web app trimmed sequences to CDR3 and removed nonproductive sequences, CDR3s under 5 amino acids, and those not starting C or ending F/W. For a clonotype to count as antigen-specific, the clonotype had to expand relative to the no-peptide control in at least 2 of 3 replicates at FDR 0.01, and only within one epitope family. A specific clonotype also had to show a frequency at least fivefold higher than in wells stimulated with peptides from other epitope families. TCRdb obtained this table from immuneACCESS and retained in-frame rearrangements with V and J assigned. These tables miss some clones; where compared with another copy, unresolved V genes account for less than half of the shortfall, and the remainder is unexplained. The V and J calls and the clone size are those of that table, but D and trimming were determined from the DNA. The sample contains some 100,000 clones, roughly 77% of them found a single time. More than 25% of the sample is held by the ten biggest clonotypes.

The EasySep Human CD8+ T Cell Enrichment Kit was used on day 10 to isolate CD8+ T cells from every culture. For this clone: This receptor's antigen is unknown. Qualities for individual bases were not recorded, and no much larger clone is one base off.

This receptor was identified in a male donor with HIV. The specimen was uncultured baseline CD8+ T cells from peripheral blood mononuclear cells (PBMCs). The rearrangement joined TRBV9 to TRBJ2-3; the D gene could be either TRBD1 or TRBD2, each agreeing at 6 bases. The CDR3 in this case is CASSVGATGGDTQYF. In nucleotide form, the sequence is TGTGCCAGCAGCGTAGGGGCGACAGGAGGGGATACGCAGTATTTT.